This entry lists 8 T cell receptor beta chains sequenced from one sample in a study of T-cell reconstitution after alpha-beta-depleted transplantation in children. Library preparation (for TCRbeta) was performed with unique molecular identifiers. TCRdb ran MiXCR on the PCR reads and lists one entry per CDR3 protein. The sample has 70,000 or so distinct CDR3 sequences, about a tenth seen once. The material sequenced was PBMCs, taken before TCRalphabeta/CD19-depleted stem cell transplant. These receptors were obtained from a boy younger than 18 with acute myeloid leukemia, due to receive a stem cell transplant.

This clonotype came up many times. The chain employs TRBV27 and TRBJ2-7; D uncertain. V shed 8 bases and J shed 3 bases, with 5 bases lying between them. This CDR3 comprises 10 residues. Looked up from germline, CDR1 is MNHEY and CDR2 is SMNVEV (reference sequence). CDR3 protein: CASQRYEQYV. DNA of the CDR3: TGTGCCAGCCAACGCTACGAGCAGTACGTC.

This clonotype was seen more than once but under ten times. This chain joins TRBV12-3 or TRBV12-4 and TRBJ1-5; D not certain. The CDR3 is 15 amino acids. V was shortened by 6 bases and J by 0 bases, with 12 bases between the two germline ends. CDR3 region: CASSPVRYSNQPQHF. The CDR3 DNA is TGTGCCAGCAGCCCGGTGAGATATAGCAATCAGCCCCAGCATTTT.

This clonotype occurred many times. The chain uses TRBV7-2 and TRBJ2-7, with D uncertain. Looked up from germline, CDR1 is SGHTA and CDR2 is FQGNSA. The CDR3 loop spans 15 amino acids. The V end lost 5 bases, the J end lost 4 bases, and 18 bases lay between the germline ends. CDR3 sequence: CASSRIAAEGYEQYF. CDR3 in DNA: TGTGCCAGCAGCCGGATAGCCGCAGAAGGGTACGAGCAGTACTTC.

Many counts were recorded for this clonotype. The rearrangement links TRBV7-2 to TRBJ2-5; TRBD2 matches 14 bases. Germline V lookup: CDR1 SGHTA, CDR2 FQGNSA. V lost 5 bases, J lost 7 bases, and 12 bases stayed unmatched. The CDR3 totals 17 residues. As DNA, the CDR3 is TGTGCCAGCAGCCGAGACTTGACTAGCGGGAGGGCGGGGACCCAGTACTTC. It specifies CASSRDLTSGRAGTQYF.

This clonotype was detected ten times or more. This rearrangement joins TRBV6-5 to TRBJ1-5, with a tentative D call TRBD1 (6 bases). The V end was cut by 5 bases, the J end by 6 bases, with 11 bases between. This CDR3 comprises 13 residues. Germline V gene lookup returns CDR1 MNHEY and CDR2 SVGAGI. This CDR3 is CASSIGGAQPQHF. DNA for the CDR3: TGTGCCAGCAGTATCGGGGGGGCTCAGCCCCAGCATTTT.

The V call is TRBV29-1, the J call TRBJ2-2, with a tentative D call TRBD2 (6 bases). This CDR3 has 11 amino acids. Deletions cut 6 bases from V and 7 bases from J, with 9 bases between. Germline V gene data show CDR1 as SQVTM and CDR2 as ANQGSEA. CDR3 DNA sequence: TGCAGCGTGGAGGGGAGCGGGGAGCTGTTTTTT. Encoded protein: CSVEGSGELFF.

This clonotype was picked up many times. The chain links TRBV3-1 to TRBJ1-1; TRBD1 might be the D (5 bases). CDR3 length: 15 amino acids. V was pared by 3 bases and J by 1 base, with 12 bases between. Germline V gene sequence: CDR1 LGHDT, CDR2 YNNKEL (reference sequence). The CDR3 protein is CASSHGRRGNTEAFF. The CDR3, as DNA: TGTGCCAGCAGCCACGGGCGAAGGGGGAACACTGAAGCTTTCTTT.

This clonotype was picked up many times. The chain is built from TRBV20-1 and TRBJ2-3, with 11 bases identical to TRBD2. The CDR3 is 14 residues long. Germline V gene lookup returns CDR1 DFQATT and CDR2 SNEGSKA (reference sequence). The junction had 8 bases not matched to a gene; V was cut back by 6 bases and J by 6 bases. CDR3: CSASGTSGPDTQYF. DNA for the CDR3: TGCAGTGCCTCCGGGACTAGCGGCCCGGATACGCAGTATTTT.